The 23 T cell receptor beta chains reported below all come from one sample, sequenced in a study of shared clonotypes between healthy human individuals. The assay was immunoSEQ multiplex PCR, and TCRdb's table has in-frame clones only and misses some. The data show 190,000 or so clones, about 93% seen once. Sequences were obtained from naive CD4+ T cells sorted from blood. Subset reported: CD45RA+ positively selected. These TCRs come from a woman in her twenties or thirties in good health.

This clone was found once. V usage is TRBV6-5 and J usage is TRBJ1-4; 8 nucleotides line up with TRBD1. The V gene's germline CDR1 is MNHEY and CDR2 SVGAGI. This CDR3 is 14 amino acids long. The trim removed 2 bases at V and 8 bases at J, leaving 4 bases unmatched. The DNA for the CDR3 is TGTGCCAGCAGTTACGGCCAGGGGGCCGAAAAACTGTTTTTT. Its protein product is CASSYGQGAEKLFF.

DNA for the CDR3: TGTGCCAGCCGGGACGCAAACTATTATAGCAATCAGCCCCAGCATTTT. Translating it yields CASRDANYYSNQPQHF. This chain uses TRBV19 with TRBJ1-5; D might be TRBD1 (5 bases). V dropped 9 bases and J dropped 0 bases, with 18 bases sitting between them. This CDR3 is 16 amino acids long. Germline loops: CDR1 LNHDA, CDR2 SQIVND (reference sequence).

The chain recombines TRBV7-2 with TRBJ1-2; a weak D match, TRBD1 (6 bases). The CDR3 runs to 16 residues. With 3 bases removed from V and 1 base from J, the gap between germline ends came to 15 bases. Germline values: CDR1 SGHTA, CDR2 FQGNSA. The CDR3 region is CASSFEWGADNYGYTF. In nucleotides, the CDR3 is TGTGCCAGCAGCTTCGAATGGGGGGCTGATAACTATGGCTACACCTTC.

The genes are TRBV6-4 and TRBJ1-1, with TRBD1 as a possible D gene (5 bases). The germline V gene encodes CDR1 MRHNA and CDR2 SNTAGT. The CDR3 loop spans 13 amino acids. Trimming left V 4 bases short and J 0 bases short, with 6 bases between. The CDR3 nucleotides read TGTGCCAGCAGTGTGACAGTGAACACTGAAGCTTTCTTT. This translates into CASSVTVNTEAFF.

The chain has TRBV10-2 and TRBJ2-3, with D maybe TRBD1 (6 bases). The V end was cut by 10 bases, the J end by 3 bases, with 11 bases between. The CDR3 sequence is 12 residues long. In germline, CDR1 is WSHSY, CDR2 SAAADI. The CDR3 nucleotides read TGCGCCACTCGGCAGGGGACAGATACGCAGTATTTT. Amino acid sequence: CATRQGTDTQYF.

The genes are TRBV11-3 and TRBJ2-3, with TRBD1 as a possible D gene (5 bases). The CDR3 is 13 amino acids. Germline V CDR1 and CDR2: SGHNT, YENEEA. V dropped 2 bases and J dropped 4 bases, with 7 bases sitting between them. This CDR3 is CASSLKGSDTQYF. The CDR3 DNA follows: TGTGCCAGCAGCTTAAAGGGGTCAGATACGCAGTATTTT. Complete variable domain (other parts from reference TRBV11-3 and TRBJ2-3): EAGVVQSPRYKIIEKKQPVAFWCNPISGHNTLYWYLQNLGQGPELLIRYENEEAVDDSQLPKDRFSAERLKGVDSTLKIQPAELGDSAVYLCASSLKGSDTQYFGPGTRLTVL.

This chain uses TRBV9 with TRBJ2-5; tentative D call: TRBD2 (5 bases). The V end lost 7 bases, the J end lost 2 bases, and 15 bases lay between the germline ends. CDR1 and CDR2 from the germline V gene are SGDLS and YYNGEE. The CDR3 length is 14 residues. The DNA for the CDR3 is TGTGCCAGCCGGCGGGTCCTAGGGCAAGAGACCCAGTACTTC. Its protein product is CASRRVLGQETQYF.

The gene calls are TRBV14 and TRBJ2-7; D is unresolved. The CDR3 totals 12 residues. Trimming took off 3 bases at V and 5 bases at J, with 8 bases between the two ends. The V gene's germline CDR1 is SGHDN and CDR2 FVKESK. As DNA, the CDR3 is TGTGCCAGCAGCCACGGCCGTCACGAGCAGTACTTC. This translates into CASSHGRHEQYF.

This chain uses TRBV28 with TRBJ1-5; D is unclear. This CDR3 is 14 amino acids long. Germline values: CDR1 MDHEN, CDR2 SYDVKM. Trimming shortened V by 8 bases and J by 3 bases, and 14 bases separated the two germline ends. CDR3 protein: CASVTWRSNQPQHF. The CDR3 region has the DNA TGTGCCAGCGTAACGTGGAGGTCCAATCAGCCCCAGCATTTT.

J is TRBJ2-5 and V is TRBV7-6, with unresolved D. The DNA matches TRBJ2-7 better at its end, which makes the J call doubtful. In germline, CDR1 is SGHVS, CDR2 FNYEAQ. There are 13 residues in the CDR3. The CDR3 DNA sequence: TGTGCCAGCAGCTTAGACAGCTCCTACGAGCAGTACTTC. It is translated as CASSLDSSYEQYF.

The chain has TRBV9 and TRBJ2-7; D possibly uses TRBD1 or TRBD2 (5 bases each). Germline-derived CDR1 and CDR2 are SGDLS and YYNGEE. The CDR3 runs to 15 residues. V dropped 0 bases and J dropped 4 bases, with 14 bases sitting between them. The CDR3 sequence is CASSVASSGPYEQYF. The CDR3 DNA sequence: TGTGCCAGCAGCGTAGCTAGTTCGGGGCCGTACGAGCAGTACTTC.

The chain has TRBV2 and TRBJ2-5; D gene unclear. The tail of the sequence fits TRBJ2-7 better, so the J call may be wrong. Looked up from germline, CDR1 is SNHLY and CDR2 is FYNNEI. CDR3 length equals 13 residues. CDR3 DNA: TGTGCCAGCAGTGAAGCCCGCTCCTACGAGCAGTACTTC. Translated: CASSEARSYEQYF.

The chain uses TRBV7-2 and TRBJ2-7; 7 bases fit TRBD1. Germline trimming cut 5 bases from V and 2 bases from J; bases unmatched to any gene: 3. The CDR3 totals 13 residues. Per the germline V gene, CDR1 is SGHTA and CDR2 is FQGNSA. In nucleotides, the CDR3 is TGTGCCAGCAGCCGGACAGGCGCCTACGAGCAGTACTTC. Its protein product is CASSRTGAYEQYF.

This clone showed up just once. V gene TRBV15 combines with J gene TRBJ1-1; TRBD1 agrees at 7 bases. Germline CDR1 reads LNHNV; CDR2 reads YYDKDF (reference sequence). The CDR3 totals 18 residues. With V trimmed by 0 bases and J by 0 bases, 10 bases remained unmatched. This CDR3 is CATSRDSGTDTMNTEAFF. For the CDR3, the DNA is TGTGCCACCAGCAGAGATTCGGGGACAGACACCATGAACACTGAAGCTTTCTTT.

CDR3: CASSTTDRVRAEAFF. In DNA, the CDR3 is TGTGCCAGCAGCACGACCGACAGGGTGCGCGCTGAAGCTTTCTTT. The chain couples TRBV7-3 to TRBJ1-1, with 7 bases that match TRBD1. There are 15 residues in the CDR3. Per the germline V gene, CDR1 is SGHTA and CDR2 is FQGTGA. The junction had 12 bases not matched to a gene; V was cut back by 5 bases and J by 6 bases.

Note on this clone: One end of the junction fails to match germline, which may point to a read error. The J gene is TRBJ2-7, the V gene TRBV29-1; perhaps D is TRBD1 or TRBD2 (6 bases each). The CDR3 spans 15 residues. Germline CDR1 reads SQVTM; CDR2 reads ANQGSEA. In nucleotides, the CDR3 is TGCAGCGTTGTGGGGGGCGCCGGGACCTCCTACGAGCGGTACTTC. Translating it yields CSVVGGAGTSYERYF.

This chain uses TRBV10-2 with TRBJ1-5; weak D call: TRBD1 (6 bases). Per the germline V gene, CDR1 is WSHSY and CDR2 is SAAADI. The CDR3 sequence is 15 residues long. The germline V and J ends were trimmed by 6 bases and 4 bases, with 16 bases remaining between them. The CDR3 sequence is CASSPVGGRNQPQHF. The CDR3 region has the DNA TGCGCCAGCAGCCCGGTAGGGGGTCGTAATCAGCCCCAGCATTTT.

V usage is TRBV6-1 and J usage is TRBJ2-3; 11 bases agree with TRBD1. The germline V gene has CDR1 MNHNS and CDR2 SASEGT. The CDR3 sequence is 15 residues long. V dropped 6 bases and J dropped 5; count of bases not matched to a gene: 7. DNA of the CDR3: TGTGCCAGCAGCACGGACAGGGGGCGATTAGATACGCAGTATTTT. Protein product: CASSTDRGRLDTQYF.

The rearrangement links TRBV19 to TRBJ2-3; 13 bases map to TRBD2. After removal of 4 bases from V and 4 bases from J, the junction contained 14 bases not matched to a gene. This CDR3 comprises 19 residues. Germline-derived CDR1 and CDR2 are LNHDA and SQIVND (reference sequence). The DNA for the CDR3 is TGTGCCAGTAGTACCCGACCGGGACTAGCGGGATATACCCCAGATACGCAGTATTTT. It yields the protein CASSTRPGLAGYTPDTQYF.

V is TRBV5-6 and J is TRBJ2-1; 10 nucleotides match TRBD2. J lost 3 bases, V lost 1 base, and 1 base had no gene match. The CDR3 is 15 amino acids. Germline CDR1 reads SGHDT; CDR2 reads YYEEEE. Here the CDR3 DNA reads TGTGCCAGCAGCTTGACTAGCGGGATCTACAATGAGCAGTTCTTC. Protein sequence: CASSLTSGIYNEQFF.

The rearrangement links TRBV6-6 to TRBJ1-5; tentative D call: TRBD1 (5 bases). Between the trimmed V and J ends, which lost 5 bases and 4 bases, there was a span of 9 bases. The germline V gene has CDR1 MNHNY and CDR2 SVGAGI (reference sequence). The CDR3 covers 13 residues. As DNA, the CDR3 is TGTGCCAGCAGTCGGGACGGAAATCAGCCCCAGCATTTT. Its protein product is CASSRDGNQPQHF.

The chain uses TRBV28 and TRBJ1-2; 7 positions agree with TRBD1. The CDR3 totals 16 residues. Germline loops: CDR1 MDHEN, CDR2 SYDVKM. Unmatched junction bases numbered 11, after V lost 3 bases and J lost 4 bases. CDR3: CASSFESQDRSYGYTF. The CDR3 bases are TGTGCCAGCAGTTTCGAATCCCAGGACAGGAGCTATGGCTACACCTTC.

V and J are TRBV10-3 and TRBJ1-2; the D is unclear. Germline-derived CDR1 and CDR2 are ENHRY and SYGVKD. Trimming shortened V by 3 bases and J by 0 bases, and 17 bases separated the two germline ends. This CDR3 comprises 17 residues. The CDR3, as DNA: TGTGCCATCAGTGACCCAAGGGCTGGGCTGACTAACTATGGCTACACCTTC. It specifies CAISDPRAGLTNYGYTF.